Here is one T cell receptor (beta chain) with its context. Per the original methods: By means of reference gene primer amplification, nucleated cell counts were estimated. Profiled with immunoSEQ multiplex PCR; TCRdb holds only in-frame clones, not every one. For V, J and clone size, that table is used; D and trimming come from the DNA. This sample yields fewer than 200,000 clones, of which approximately 87% are seen a single time; 4.4% belongs to the top ten. V lost 3 bases and J lost 6, with 7 bases in between. The CDR3 length is 12 residues. CDR1 and CDR2 (germline): SGHRS, YFSETQ. The data are from a study of blood T cell repertoires in COVID-19.

Sequencing was carried out using PBMCs or T cells enriched from blood (not recorded which). The chain carries TRBV5-1 and TRBJ2-1, with TRBD2 as a possible D gene (6 bases). This receptor was taken from a woman aged 45-65 years who had recovered from COVID-19. The CDR3 bases are TGCGCCAGCAGCTCGGAGGGCAATGAGCAGTTCTTC. It codes for CASSSEGNEQFF.